This T cell receptor beta chain originates from a study of blood T cells in healthy people across ages. This CDR3 contains 14 residues. V shed 7 bases and J shed 10 bases, with 23 bases lying between them. Germline V gene sequence: CDR1 SQVTM, CDR2 ANQGSEA. A second PCR of about 6 to 11 cycles used a sample-barcoded 5' primer and a J-beta primer mix. A minimum of 3 million CDR3-containing paired-end reads was obtained for each sample. TCRdb recomputed calls from the 5' RACE reads with MiXCR, one row per CDR3 protein. The sample holds roughly 680,000 distinct CDR3 sequences, around half seen once. Sequences were obtained from blood. The receptor was isolated from a woman aged 60-75 years in good health. The chain carries TRBV29-1 and TRBJ2-1; a possible D gene is TRBD2 (6 bases). CDR3 coding DNA: TGCAGCGGGGGCCCTAGCAGGAGGGCCGAGGAGCAGTTCTTC. This gives the protein CSGGPSRRAEEQFF.